These 25 T cell receptor delta chains originate from one sample sequenced in a study of γδ T cells in repeated Plasmodium falciparum infection. TCRdb re-identified clones in the multiplex PCR reads via CATT. The sample holds 85,000 to 95,000 delta-chain clones, around 1.4% seen once. Bulk repertoires came from Vgamma9/Vdelta2+ or Vdelta2-negative gammadelta T cells flow-sorted from PBMC. Sequenced sample: gamma-delta T cells from blood. These TCRs come from a pool of human donors (malaria-infected and uninfected, not separated).

This clone was detected only a few times. A far larger clone is one base from this, pointing to a likely read error. This specimen includes other DNA sequences encoding the same CDR3. This chain joins TRDV2 and TRDJ1, with D possibly matching TRDD3 (5 bases). Germline CDR1 is GEAIGNYY and CDR2 is EKD. V was pared by 2 bases and J by 0 bases, with 21 bases between. The CDR3 spans 18 residues. CDR3 loop: CACDIIRTGVPYTDKLIF. Here the CDR3 DNA reads TGTGCCTGTGACATAATACGTACGGGGGTCCCGTACACCGATAAACTCATCTTT.

The rearrangement joins TRDV2 to TRDJ1; 7 bases are shared with TRDD3. The J gene was missing in TCRdb and was found by matching the end of the DNA to germline. Germline CDR1 reads GEAIGNYY; CDR2 reads EKD. Germline trimming cut 4 bases from V and 3 bases from J; bases unmatched to any gene: 13. The CDR3 has 16 residues. CDR3 sequence: CACDPLGSGSADKLIF. Written as DNA, the CDR3 is TGTGCCTGTGATCCACTGGGGTCGGGGTCCGCCGATAAACTCATCTTT.

A word on this clone: The TCRdb protein comes from a much larger clone and disagrees with this DNA's translation at residue 10, likely due to a read error; the protein given here is derived from the DNA. The rearrangement uses TRDV1 and TRDJ1, with TRDD3 identical over 10 bases. Assignment of the J gene here rests on matching the DNA to germline, because TCRdb gives none. Trimming took 4 bases from V and 6 from J; bases not matched to a gene: 35. The germline V gene has CDR1 TSWWSYY and CDR2 QGS. The CDR3 is made up of 24 amino acids. In DNA, the CDR3 is TGTGCTCTTGGGGGGGCGGCGATTTCCCACCAGAGCCCTCGGTGGGGGATACCCGCTCATAAACTCATCTTT. Translation gives CALGGAAISHQSPRWGIPAHKLIF.

This clone was seen only a few times. It differs at one base from a far larger clone, so likely a read error. The sample has other DNA sequences that encode this CDR3 too. This chain uses TRDV2 with TRDJ3, with D maybe TRDD3 (6 bases). In the absence of a J gene in TCRdb, the DNA was matched to germline to assign it here. The CDR3 has 16 amino acids. The germline CDR1 and CDR2 sequences are GEAIGNYY and EKD. V gave up 3 bases and J gave up 1 base, with 9 bases separating them. CDR3 sequence (DNA): TGTGCCTGTGACGGGTGGGGGTCCTGGGACACCCGACAGATGTTTTTC. Translation gives CACDGWGSWDTRQMFF.

By sample fraction, this clone is medium-sized. The chain is built from TRDV2 and TRDJ1; 9 bases align to TRDD3. The CDR3 has 22 amino acids. Germline V CDR1 and CDR2: GEAIGNYY, EKD. The V segment lost 0 bases and the J segment 0 bases; nucleotides outside the gene matches: 22. The CDR3 DNA reads as TGTGCCTGTGACACCCCCGACAAAAGACCTTCCTCTTCTGGGGGATACACCGATAAACTCATCTTT. Protein product: CACDTPDKRPSSSGGYTDKLIF.

In its sample, this clone was seen many times. The protein TCRdb gives is from a much larger clone and does not agree with this DNA's translation at residue 4, likely a read error; the protein shown here comes from the DNA. The chain uses TRDV2 and TRDJ1; tentatively, D is TRDD2 (7 bases). Germline matching of the DNA provided the J gene here, since TCRdb leaves it blank. The germline V gene has CDR1 GEAIGNYY and CDR2 EKD. Trimming left V 5 bases short and J 0 bases short, with 24 bases between. The CDR3 runs 18 residues. The CDR3 sequence: CACGGLPGRGGNTDKLIF. The CDR3 bases are TGTGCCTGTGGCGGCCTTCCTGGCCGAGGGGGGAACACCGATAAACTCATCTTT.

This clone was detected a few times. It differs at one base from a far larger clone, so likely a read error. Other DNA variants within this sample encode the same CDR3. This rearrangement joins TRDV1 to TRDJ1; 12 bases are a match to TRDD3. No J segment appears in TCRdb, so it was assigned here by matching the sequence to germline. Germline lookup yields CDR1 TSWWSYY and CDR2 QGS. This CDR3 is 19 amino acids long. This CDR3 is CALGNVLGDTEGYTDKLIF. CDR3 bases: TGCGCTCTTGGGAACGTACTGGGGGATACAGAGGGGTACACCGATAAACTCATCTTT.

The V gene is listed as TRDV1; no J gene was called; TRDD3 is the table's D call and was not checked against the DNA. Germline V CDR1 and CDR2: TSWWSYY, QGS. The CDR3 contains 23 residues. In DNA form, the CDR3 reads TGTGCTCTTGGGCCTAAGGCCTTCCTACTGACCTACTGGGGGATAGGGCAGGCCGATAAACTCACCTTT. Translation gives CALGPKAFLLTYWGIGQADKLTF.

As for this clone: With a far larger clone one base away, a read error is the likely cause. Other DNA sequences in the sample encode the same CDR3. No J gene call was made, and the V gene is TRDV2; the table's D call, TRDD3, has no DNA check behind it. The CDR3 spans 15 residues. The germline V gene has CDR1 GEAIGNYY and CDR2 EKD. CDR3 DNA sequence: TGTGCCTGTGACGCCTGGGGACAGGACACCGATAAACTCATCTTC. Protein product: CACDAWGQDTDKLIF.

This clone occurred a few times. One base separates it from a far larger clone, so it is likely a read error. Other DNA sequences in the sample encode the same CDR3. The V call is TRDV1, the J call TRDJ1; TRDD3 matches 7 bases. TCRdb offers no J gene call, so here the DNA was matched to germline to obtain one. V lost 2 bases, J lost 0 bases, and 18 bases stayed unmatched. Per the germline V gene, CDR1 is TSWWSYY and CDR2 is QGS. The CDR3 has 20 amino acids. DNA for the CDR3: TGTGCTCTTGGGGAATTTCTTTACGGTCATCGTGGGATACACACCGATAAACTCATCTTT. The encoded protein is CALGEFLYGHRGIHTDKLIF.

This clone turned up a few times. A far larger clone is just one base off, so this is likely a read error. Within the sample, other DNA sequences also encode this same CDR3. J is TRDJ1 and V is TRDV1, with 11 bases that match TRDD3. As TCRdb names no J gene, one was assigned here on the basis of a DNA match to germline. CDR3 length: 20 amino acids. V gave up 1 base and J gave up 3 bases; unmatched junction bases: 16. Germline V gene sequence: CDR1 TSWWSYY, CDR2 QGS. DNA of the CDR3: TGTGCTCTTGGGGAACAGGCTCTTCCGCGAAACTGGGGGATAGCCGATAAACTCATCTTT. Translated: CALGEQALPRNWGIADKLIF.

For this clone: The protein given by TCRdb reflects a much larger clone and differs at residue 5 from this DNA's translation, likely from a read error; the protein shown is the DNA's translation. The gene calls are TRDV2 and TRDJ1; possibly TRDD3 for D (5 bases). TCRdb lists no J gene, so it was determined here by aligning the DNA to germline. Trimming removed 4 bases at V and 0 bases at J, with 20 bases between. The germline V gene encodes CDR1 GEAIGNYY and CDR2 EKD. This CDR3 is built from 17 residues. CDR3 loop: CACDHLGVGWDTDKLIF. CDR3 sequence (DNA): TGTGCCTGTGATCACCTTGGGGTGGGGTGGGACACCGATAAACTCATCTTT.

This clone showed up just a few times. TCRdb attributes to this sequence the protein of a much larger clone, which differs from the DNA translation at residue 6; a read error is likely, and the protein displayed is translated from the DNA. The chain carries TRDV1 and TRDJ1; 11 bases match TRDD3. With V trimmed by 1 base and J by 0 bases, 10 bases remained unmatched. This CDR3 comprises 19 residues. Germline CDR1 TSWWSYY, CDR2 QGS. The CDR3 loop is CALGEPIWGIHGHTDKLIF. CDR3 in DNA: TGTGCTCTTGGGGAACCTATCTGGGGGATACATGGACACACCGATAAACTCATCTTT.

Remarks on this clone: A read error likely explains this, since a far larger clone differs by one base. The sample holds other DNA sequences that translate to the same CDR3. The V gene is TRDV1, the J gene TRDJ1; 7 bases agree with TRDD3. As TCRdb names no J gene, one was assigned here on the basis of a DNA match to germline. The V segment lost 0 bases and the J segment 3 bases; nucleotides outside the gene matches: 16. Germline CDR1 TSWWSYY, CDR2 QGS. This CDR3 spans 19 amino acids. CDR3 sequence reads: CALGELEWSVKGDPDKLIF. The CDR3 coding sequence is TGTGCTCTTGGGGAACTAGAATGGTCGGTCAAGGGGGATCCCGATAAACTCATCTTT.

This clone has a handful of counts. The amino acid sequence in TCRdb belongs to a much larger clone and departs from this DNA's translation at residue 12, likely a sequencing read error; the sequence shown is translated from the DNA. The chain joins TRDV3 to TRDJ1, with TRDD3 identical over 10 bases. V trimming: 1 base; J trimming: 0 bases; junction bases outside the gene matches: 23. The germline V gene has CDR1 TVYSNPD and CDR2 GDNSRS (reference sequence). There are 21 residues in the CDR3. Here the CDR3 DNA reads TGTGCCTTTAAATCGGCGGCGGCGACTGGGGGATGCAGGGGGTACACCGATAAACTCATCTTT. Translated, it gives CAFKSAAATGGCRGYTDKLIF.

About this clone itself: A far larger clone differs by one base, so this is likely a read error. The same CDR3 also results from other DNA sequences found in this sample. Called V gene: TRDV1; the J gene was not called; the table calls TRDD3, which could not be checked here. The germline CDR1 and CDR2 sequences are TSWWSYY and QGS. The CDR3 has 19 amino acids. DNA for the CDR3: TGTGCTCTTGGGGAATTCACGGAGAGGGGATCCTCGGACACCGATAAGCTCATCTTT. Translation gives CALGEFTERGSSDTDKLIF.

A few counts support this clone. For this DNA, TCRdb reports the protein of a much larger clone, which diverges at residue 14, most likely from a read error; the protein presented here is translated directly from the DNA. The chain has TRDV2 and TRDJ1, with D possibly TRDD3 on 5 matching bases. CDR1 and CDR2 (germline): GEAIGNYY, EKD. The CDR3 is 16 amino acids. The CDR3: CACDTRGGDNTDKPIF. The CDR3 nucleotides read TGTGCCTGTGACACCCGTGGTGGGGACAACACCGATAAACCCATCTTT.

The chain is built from TRDV2 and TRDJ1; TRDD3 agrees at 7 bases. No J segment appears in TCRdb, so it was assigned here by matching the sequence to germline. CDR1 and CDR2 from the germline V gene are GEAIGNYY and EKD. The ends lost 0 bases at V and 1 base at J; junction bases unmatched: 16. The CDR3 spans 19 residues. CDR3 sequence (DNA): TGTGCCTGTGACACCGTTCCTCTTCGGATACGGGACACCACCGATAAACTCATCTTT. The encoded protein is CACDTVPLRIRDTTDKLIF.

This clone was observed at least ten times. Other nucleotide sequences in the sample specify the same CDR3. The V and J genes are TRDV1 and TRDJ1; no definite D call. Germline values: CDR1 TSWWSYY, CDR2 QGS. There are 16 residues in the CDR3. Trimming pared 4 bases from V and 0 bases from J, leaving 15 bases between. DNA of the CDR3: TGTGCTCTTGGGGGCCGCTCCGCTTTCCACACCGATAAACTCATCTTT. It specifies CALGGRSAFHTDKLIF.

This clone came up a few times. A far larger clone is off by one base, so a read error is likely. Within the sample, other DNA sequences also encode this same CDR3. The V gene was identified as TRDV2, while no J gene was called; TRDD3, the table's D call, lacks a check against the DNA. CDR1 is GEAIGNYY, CDR2 EKD, per germline. The length of the CDR3 is 21 residues. The CDR3: CACDTVQGAKNFQGEGDKLIF. In nucleotides, the CDR3 is TGTGCCTGTGACACCGTTCAAGGGGCTAAAAATTTCCAGGGCGAGGGCGATAAACTCATTTTT.

Turning to this clone: This likely stems from a read error, as it lies one base from a far larger clone. The sample carries other DNA sequences with the same CDR3. The chain has TRDV2 and TRDJ3; 13 nucleotides align to TRDD3. TCRdb offers no J gene call, so here the DNA was matched to germline to obtain one. Germline V gene sequence: CDR1 GEAIGNYY, CDR2 EKD. This CDR3 is 23 amino acids long. CDR3 protein: CACDAGLEVLGDTPAWDTRQMFF. The CDR3 nucleotides are TGTGCTTGTGACGCGGGGTTAGAGGTACTGGGGGATACGCCGGCCTGGGACACCCGACAGATGTTTTTC.

This clone was detected many times. TCRdb's entry gives the protein of a much larger clone, which mismatches this DNA's translation at residue 14, likely from a read error; the protein reported here is translated from the DNA. V and J are TRDV1 and TRDJ1, with 7 bases identical to TRDD3. This CDR3 is 16 amino acids long. CDR1 and CDR2 (germline): TSWWSYY, QGS. The CDR3 loop is CALGELLWGKTDKPIF. As DNA, the CDR3 is TGTGCTCTTGGGGAACTTTTGTGGGGGAAGACCGATAAACCCATCTTT.

This clone was counted a few times. TCRdb's protein, taken from a much larger clone, differs from this DNA's translation at residue 10, likely owing to a read error; the protein displayed comes from the DNA. J is TRDJ2 and V is TRDV2; 10 bases map to TRDD3. TCRdb offers no J gene call, so here the DNA was matched to germline to obtain one. Germline CDR1 GEAIGNYY, CDR2 EKD. CDR3 length: 15 amino acids. Losses at the gene ends were 3 bases for V and 6 bases for J; bases not matched to a gene: 6. CDR3 amino acids: CACDSILGDAAQLFF. The CDR3, as DNA: TGTGCCTGTGACTCCATACTGGGGGATGCAGCACAACTCTTCTTT.

This clone occurred many times. At one of its ends the junction is not consistent with the germline gene, which may arise from a read error. The chain joins TRDV2 to TRDJ3, with 8 bases identical to TRDD3. Germline V gene data show CDR1 as GEAIGNYY and CDR2 as EKD. This CDR3 comprises 18 residues. In nucleotides, the CDR3 is TGTTCCTGTGACCTCGTACTGGGGGGCTCCTGGGACACCCGACAGATGTTTTTC. As protein: CSCDLVLGGSWDTRQMFF.

Only a few counts were recorded for this clone. The amino acid sequence in TCRdb belongs to a much larger clone and departs from this DNA's translation at residue 10, likely a sequencing read error; the sequence shown is translated from the DNA. The rearrangement links TRDV2 to TRDJ2; TRDD3 aligns across 10 bases. The J gene, not given by TCRdb, was assigned here from a germline match of the nucleotide sequence. V shed 0 bases, J shed 6 bases, and the junction held 3 bases outside the gene matches. Looked up from germline, CDR1 is GEAIGNYY and CDR2 is EKD. There are 15 residues in the CDR3. The CDR3 sequence is CACDTLGDSAAQLFF. In DNA, the CDR3 is TGTGCCTGTGACACCCTGGGGGATAGTGCAGCACAACTCTTCTTT.